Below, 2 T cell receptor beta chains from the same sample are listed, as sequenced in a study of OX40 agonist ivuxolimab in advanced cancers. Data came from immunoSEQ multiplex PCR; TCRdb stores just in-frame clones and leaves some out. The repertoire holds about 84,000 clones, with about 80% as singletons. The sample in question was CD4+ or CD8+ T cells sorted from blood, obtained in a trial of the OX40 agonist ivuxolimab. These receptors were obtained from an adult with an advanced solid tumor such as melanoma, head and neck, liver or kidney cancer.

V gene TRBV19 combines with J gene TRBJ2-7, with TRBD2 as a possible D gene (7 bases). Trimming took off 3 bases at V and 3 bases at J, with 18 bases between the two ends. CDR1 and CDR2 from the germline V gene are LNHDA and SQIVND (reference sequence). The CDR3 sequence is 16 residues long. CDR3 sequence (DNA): TGTGCCAGTAGTATGGGGGGGCTCGGTTTGGTCTACGAGCAGTACTTC. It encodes CASSMGGLGLVYEQYF.

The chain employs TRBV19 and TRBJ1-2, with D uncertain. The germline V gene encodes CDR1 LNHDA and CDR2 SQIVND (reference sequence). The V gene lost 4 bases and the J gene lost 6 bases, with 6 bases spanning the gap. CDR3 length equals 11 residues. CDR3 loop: CASSTFDGYTF. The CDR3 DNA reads TGTGCCAGTAGTACCTTTGATGGCTACACCTTC.